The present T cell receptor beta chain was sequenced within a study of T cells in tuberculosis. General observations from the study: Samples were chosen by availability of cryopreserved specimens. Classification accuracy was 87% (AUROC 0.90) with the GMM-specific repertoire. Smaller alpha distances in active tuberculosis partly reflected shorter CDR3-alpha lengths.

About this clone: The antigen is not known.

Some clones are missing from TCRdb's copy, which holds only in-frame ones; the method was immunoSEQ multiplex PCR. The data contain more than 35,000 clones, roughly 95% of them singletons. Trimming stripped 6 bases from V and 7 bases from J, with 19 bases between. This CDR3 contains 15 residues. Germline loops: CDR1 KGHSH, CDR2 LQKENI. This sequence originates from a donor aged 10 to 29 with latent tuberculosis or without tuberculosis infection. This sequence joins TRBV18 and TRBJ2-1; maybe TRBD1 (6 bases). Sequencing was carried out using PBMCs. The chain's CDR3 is CASSTREGVFNEQFF. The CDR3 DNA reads TGTGCCAGCTCTACGCGCGAGGGGGTTTTTAATGAGCAGTTCTTC.